This T cell receptor (beta chain) is from a study of T cells in narcolepsy. General study findings and limits: Same-patient CSF and blood CD4+ T cell clonotypes included HCRT-specific and TRIB2-specific autoreactive ones.

The table came from immunoSEQ multiplex PCR; TCRdb's copy has only in-frame clones and leaves some out. Of roughly 34,000 clones listed, roughly 87% are singletons. Concerning this clone: The target antigen is unknown.

Germline CDR1 MNHEY, CDR2 SVGAGI. Trimming at V came to 6 bases and at J to 6 bases, leaving 6 bases not matched to a gene. The CDR3 extends over 13 amino acids. Sequencing was carried out using CD45RA- memory CD4+ T cells from PBMCs. The source of this sequence is a human donor with narcolepsy. The genes are TRBV6-5 and TRBJ1-2, with TRBD1 matching over 8 bases. CDR3 nucleotides: TGTGCCAGCAGACGGACAGGGATGGATGGCTACACCTTC. Protein: CASRRTGMDGYTF.